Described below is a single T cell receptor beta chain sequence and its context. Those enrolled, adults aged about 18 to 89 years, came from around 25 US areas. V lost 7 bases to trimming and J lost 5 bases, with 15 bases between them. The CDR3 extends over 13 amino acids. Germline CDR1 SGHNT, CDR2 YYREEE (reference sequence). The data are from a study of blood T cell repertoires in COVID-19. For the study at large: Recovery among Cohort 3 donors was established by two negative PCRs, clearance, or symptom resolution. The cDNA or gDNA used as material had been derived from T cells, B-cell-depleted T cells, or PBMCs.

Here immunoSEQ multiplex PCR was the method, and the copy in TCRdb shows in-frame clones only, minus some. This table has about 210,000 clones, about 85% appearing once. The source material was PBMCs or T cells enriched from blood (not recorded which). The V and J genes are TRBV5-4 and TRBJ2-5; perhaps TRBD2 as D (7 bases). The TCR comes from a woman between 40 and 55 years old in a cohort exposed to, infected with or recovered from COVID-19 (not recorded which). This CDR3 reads CASEGGTGETQYF. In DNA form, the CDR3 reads TGTGCCAGCGAGGGGGGGACCGGGGAGACCCAGTACTTC.